This TCR beta chain was captured in a study of response to subunit inactivated influenza vaccine (dated by TCRdb to 2016 to 2019). Concerning the study at large: Deep quantitative profiling of the T cell receptor repertoire was used in the study to follow responses to a trivalent subunit inactivated influenza vaccine. The paper as a whole reports these results and caveats: According to the authors, only a limited number of new T cells may be recruited by each seasonal influenza vaccination.

The library was produced with RT-PCR. TCRdb names Illumina HiSeq 2500 as the instrument used. TCRdb ran its own pipeline on the public reads, namely fastp trimming at Q25 and MiXCR clone calling, and kept in-frame beta chains. Every CDR3 protein is listed once, alongside the most common genes and DNA of its rows. Recorded for this sample are around 750,000 distinct CDR3 sequences; around 21% of them occurred a single time. The top ten hold about 9.4% of the sample. CDR1 SGHRS and CDR2 YFSETQ are derived from the germline V gene. There are 16 amino acids in the CDR3, from cysteine to phenylalanine inclusive. Here the CDR3 DNA is all that survives: 48 bases in frame from base 1. Trimmed from V: 4 bases; trimmed from J: 4 bases; junction bases lacking a gene match: 10. For this clonotype: There is no known antigen for this receptor. No per-base quality is available; no much larger clone lies one base away.

The rearrangement combines TRBV5-1 with TRBJ1-2, and TRBD1 matches 10 of the central bases. The source material was PBMCs from blood, sampled about 5 days after vaccination. This receptor was obtained from a man in his forties or fifties who received an inactivated influenza vaccine. Donor details come from another sample of the same person, matched by shared clones. The DNA reads as follows: TGCGCCAGCAGCGCCGATGACAGGGGGCGCGTCTATGGCTACACCTTC. Its amino acids are CASSADDRGRVYGYTF.